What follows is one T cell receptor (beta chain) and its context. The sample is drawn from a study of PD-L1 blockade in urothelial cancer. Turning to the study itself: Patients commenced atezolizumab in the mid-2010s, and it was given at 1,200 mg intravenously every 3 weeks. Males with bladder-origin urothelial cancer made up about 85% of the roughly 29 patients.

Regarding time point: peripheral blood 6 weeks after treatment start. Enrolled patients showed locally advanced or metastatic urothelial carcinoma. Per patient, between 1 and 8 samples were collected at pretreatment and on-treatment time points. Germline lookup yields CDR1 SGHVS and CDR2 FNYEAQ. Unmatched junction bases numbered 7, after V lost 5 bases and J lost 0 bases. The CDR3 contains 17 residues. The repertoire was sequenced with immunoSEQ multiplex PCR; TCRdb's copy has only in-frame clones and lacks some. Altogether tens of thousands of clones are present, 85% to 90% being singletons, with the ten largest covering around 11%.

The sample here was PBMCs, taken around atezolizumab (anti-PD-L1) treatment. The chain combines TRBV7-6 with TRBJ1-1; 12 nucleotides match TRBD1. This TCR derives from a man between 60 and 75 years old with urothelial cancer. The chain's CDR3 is CASSPSGTGGMNTEAFF. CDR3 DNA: TGTGCCAGCAGCCCGTCCGGGACAGGGGGCATGAACACTGAAGCTTTCTTT.